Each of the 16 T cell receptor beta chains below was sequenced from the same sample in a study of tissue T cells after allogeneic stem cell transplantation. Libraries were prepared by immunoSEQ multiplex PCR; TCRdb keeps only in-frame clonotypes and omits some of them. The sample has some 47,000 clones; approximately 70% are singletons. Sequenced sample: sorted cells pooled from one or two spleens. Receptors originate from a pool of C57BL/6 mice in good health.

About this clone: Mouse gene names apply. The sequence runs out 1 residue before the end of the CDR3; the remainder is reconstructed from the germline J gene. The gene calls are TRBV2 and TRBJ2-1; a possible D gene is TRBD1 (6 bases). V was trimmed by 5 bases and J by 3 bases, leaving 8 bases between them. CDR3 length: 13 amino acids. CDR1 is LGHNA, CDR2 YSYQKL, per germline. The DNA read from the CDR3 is TGTGCCAGCAGCAAGGACAGCTATGCTGAGCAGTTC. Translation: CASSKDSYAEQF. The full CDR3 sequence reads CASSKDSYAEQFF.

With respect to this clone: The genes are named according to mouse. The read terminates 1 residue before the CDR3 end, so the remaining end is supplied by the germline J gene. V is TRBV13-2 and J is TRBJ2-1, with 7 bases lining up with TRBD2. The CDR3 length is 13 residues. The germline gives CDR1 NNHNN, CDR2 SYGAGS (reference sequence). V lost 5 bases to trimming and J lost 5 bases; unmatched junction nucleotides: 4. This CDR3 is CASGGGLNAEQFF. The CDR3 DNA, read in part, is TGTGCCAGCGGGGGGGGGTTGAATGCTGAGCAGTTC.

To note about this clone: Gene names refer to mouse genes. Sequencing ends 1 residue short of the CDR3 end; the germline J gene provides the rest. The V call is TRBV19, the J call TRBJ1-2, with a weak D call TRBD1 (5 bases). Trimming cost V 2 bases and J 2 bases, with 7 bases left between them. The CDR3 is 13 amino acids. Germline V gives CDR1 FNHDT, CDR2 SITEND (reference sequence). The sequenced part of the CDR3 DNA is TGTGCCAGCAGTATTTCAGGGAACTCCGACTACACC. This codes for CASSISGNSDYT. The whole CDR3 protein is CASSISGNSDYTF. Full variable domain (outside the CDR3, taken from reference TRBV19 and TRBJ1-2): GGIITQTPKFLIGQEGQKLTLKCQQNFNHDTMYWYRQDSGKGLRLIYYSITENDLQKGDLSEGYDASREKKSSFSLTVTSAQKNEMAVFLCASSISGNSDYTFGSGTRLLVI.

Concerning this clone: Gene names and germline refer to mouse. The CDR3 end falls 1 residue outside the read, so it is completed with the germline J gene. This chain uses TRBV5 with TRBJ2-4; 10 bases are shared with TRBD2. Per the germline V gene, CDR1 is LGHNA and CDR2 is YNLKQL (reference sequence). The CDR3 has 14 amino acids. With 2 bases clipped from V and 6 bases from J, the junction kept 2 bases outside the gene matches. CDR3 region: CASSQLGGLNTLYF. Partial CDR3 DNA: TGTGCCAGCAGCCAACTGGGGGGGCTTAACACCTTGTAC.

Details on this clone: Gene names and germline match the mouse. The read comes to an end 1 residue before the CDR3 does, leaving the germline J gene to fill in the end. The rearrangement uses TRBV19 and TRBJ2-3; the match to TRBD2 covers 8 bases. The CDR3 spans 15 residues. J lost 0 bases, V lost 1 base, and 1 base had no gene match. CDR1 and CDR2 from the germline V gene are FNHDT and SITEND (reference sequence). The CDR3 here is CASSIWGGSAETLYF. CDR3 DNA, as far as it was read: TGTGCCAGCAGTATATGGGGGGGTAGTGCAGAAACGCTGTAT.

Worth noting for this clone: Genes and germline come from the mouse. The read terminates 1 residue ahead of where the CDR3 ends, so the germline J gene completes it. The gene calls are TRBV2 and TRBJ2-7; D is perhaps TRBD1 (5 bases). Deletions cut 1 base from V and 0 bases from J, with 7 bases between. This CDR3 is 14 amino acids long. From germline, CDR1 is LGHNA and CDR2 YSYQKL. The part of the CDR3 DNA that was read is TGTGCCAGCAGCCAAGGACAGAGCTCCTATGAACAGTAC. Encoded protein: CASSQGQSSYEQY. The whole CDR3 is CASSQGQSSYEQYF.

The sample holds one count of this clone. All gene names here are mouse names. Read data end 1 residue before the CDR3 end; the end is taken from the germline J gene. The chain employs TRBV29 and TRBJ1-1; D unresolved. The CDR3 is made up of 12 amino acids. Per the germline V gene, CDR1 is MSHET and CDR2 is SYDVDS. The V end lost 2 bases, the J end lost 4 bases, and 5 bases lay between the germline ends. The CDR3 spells CASSLRGTEVFF. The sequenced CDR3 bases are TGTGCTAGCAGTTTACGGGGCACAGAAGTCTTC.

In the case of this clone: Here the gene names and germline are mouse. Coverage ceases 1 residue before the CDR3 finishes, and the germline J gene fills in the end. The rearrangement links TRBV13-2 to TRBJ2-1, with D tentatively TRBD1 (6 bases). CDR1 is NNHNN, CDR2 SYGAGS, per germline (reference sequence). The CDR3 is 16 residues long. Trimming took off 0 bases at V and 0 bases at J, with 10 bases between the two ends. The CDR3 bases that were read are TGTGCCAGCGGTGATGAGGACAGTTATAACTATGCTGAGCAGTTC. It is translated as CASGDEDSYNYAEQF. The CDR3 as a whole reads CASGDEDSYNYAEQFF.

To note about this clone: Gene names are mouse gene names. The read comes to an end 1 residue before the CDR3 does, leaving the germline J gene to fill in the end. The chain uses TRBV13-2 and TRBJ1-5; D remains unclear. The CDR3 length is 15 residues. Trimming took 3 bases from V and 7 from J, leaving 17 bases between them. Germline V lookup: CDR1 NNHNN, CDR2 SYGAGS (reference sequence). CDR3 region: CASGAGPREVQAPLF. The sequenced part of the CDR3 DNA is TGTGCCAGCGGTGCCGGGCCAAGGGAGGTGCAGGCTCCGCTT.

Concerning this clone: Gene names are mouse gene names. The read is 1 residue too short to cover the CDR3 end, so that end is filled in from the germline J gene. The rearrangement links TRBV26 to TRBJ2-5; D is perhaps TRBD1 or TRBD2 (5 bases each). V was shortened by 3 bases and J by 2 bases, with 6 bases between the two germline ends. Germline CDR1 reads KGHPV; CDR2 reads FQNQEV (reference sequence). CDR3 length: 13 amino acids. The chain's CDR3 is CASSLGAQDTQYF. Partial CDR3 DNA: TGTGCCAGCAGTCTAGGGGCCCAAGACACCCAGTAC.

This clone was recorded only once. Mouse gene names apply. The CDR3 DNA, read in part, is TGCACCTGCAGTGCAGACGGGACAGGGGGCGGCGAACAGTAC. Translating it yields CTCSADGTGGGEQY. The whole CDR3 reads CTCSADGTGGGEQYF. This chain links TRBV1 with TRBJ2-7; 12 bases align to TRBD1. The read ends 1 residue early relative to the CDR3; the germline J gene fills the gap. Germline V CDR1 and CDR2: NSQYPW, LRSPGD (reference sequence). This CDR3 comprises 15 residues. V was clipped by 0 bases and J by 7 bases; unmatched bases: 4. The variable domain in full, completed from reference TRBV1 and TRBJ2-7, reads VTLLEQNPRWRLVPRGQAVNLRCILKNSQYPWMSWYQQDLQKQLQWLFTLRSPGDKEVKSLPGADYLATRVTDTELRLQVANMSQGRTLYCTCSADGTGGGEQYFGPGTRLTVL.

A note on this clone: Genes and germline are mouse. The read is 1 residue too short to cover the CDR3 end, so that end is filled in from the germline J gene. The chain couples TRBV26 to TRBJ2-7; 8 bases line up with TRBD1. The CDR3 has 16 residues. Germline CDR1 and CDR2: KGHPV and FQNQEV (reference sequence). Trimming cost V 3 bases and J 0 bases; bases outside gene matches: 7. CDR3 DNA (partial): TGTGCCAGCAGTCTACGGGACAGGAGGAGCTCCTATGAACAGTAC. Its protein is CASSLRDRRSSYEQY. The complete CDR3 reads CASSLRDRRSSYEQYF.

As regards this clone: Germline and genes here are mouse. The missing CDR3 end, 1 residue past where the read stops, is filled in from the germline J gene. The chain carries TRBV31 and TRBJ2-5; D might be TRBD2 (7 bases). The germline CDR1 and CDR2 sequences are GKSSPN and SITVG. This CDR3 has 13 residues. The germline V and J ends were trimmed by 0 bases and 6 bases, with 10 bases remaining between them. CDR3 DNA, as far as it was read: TGTGCCTGGAGTCTAGGGGGGGTGGACACCCAGTAC. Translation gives CAWSLGGVDTQY. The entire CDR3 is CAWSLGGVDTQYF.

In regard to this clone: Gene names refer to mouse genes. CDR3 sequence: CGAGNSGNTLYF. Partial CDR3 DNA: TGTGGTGCTGGGAATTCTGGAAATACGCTCTAT. This chain links TRBV20 with TRBJ1-3, with unresolved D. The CDR3 goes on 1 residue after the read ends, and that part is filled in from the germline J gene. Germline-derived CDR1 and CDR2 are GFQATS and STVNSAI. The CDR3 totals 12 residues. V gave up 5 bases and J gave up 0 bases, with 5 bases separating them.

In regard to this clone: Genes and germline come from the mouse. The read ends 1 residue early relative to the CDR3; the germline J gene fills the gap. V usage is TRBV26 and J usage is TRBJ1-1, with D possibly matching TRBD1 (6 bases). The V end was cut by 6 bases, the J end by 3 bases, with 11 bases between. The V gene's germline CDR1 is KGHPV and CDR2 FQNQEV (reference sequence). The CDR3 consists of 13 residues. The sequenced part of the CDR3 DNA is TGTGCCAGCAGCCCGACAGGAGACACAGAAGTCTTC. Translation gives CASSPTGDTEVF. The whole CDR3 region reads CASSPTGDTEVFF.

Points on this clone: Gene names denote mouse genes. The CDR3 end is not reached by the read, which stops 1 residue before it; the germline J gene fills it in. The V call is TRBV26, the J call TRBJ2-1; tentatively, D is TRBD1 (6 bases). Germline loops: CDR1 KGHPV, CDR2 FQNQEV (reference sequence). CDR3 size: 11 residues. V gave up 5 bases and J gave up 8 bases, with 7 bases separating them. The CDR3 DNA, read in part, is TGTGCCAGCAGTACAGGGCCTGAGCAGTTC. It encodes CASSTGPEQF. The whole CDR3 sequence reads CASSTGPEQFF.